This T cell receptor beta chain appears in the sequencing data of a study of cytomegalovirus exposure and HLA in healthy donors. It was with 60 Vbeta and 13 Jbeta primers that the PCR ran. Sequenced by immunoSEQ multiplex PCR; TCRdb stores in-frame clones only, minus some. Here the sample spans about 130,000 clones, roughly four fifths being singletons. In germline, CDR1 is LGHNA, CDR2 YSLEER. This CDR3 region has 15 residues. V shed 3 bases and J shed 4 bases, with 13 bases lying between them. The sequencing sample was made of PBMCs. The TCR comes from a woman between 45 and 60 years old in good health and CMV-seropositive. The chain couples TRBV4-3 to TRBJ1-5, with D possibly being TRBD1 (6 bases). CDR3 residues: CASSHSRQGNQPQHF. CDR3 bases: TGCGCCAGCAGCCACTCACGGCAGGGGAATCAGCCCCAGCATTTT.